This TCR beta chain appears in the sequencing data of a study of cytomegalovirus exposure and HLA in healthy donors. Primers for the PCR totalled 60 Vbeta and 13 Jbeta. Clones were read by immunoSEQ multiplex PCR, and TCRdb kept only the in-frame ones, dropping some. The profile shows roughly 180,000 clones, over 65% of them singletons. The V end was cut by 3 bases, the J end by 1 base, with 6 bases between. The germline CDR1 and CDR2 sequences are LNHDA and SQIVND (reference sequence). The CDR3 is 14 residues long. This chain links TRBV19 with TRBJ2-2, with a weak D call TRBD1 (6 bases). Sequencing was carried out using PBMCs. This sequence was found in a female donor in good health and CMV-seronegative. This CDR3 reads CASSMTGNTGELFF. CDR3 coding DNA: TGTGCCAGTAGTATGACAGGGAACACCGGGGAGCTGTTTTTT.